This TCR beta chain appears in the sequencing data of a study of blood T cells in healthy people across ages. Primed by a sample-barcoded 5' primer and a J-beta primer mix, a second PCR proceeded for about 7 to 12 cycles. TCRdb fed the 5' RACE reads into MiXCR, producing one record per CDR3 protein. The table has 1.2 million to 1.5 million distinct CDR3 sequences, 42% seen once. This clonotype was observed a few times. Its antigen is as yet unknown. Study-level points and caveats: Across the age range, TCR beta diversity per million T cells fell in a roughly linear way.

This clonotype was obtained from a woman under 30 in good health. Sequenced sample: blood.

The CDR3 nucleotides are TGCGCCAGCAACCCAACCGGGACAGGGTCCACTAATGAAAAACTGTTTTTT. Translated, it gives CASNPTGTGSTNEKLFF. This chain connects TRBV4-1 to TRBJ1-4; TRBD1 matches at 9 bases. The CDR3 runs to 17 residues. Germline V gene sequence: CDR1 MGHRA, CDR2 YSYEKL. Trimming at V came to 7 bases and at J to 2 bases, leaving 11 bases not matched to a gene.